This T cell receptor beta chain was observed in a study of somatic mutations in cytotoxic T cells in rheumatoid arthritis. Study context: Flow-sorting brought some V beta antibody-stained T-cell populations to nearly 100% purity, V beta1+ cells sequenced for TCRB among them.

Sequencing was performed with immunoSEQ multiplex PCR; in TCRdb, only in-frame clones are kept and a portion is missing. The table has tens of thousands of clones, 78% seen once. To note about this clone: Its antigen is not known.

Magnetic beads with positive selection isolated CD4+ and CD8+ fractions, whose purity was verified by flow cytometry. The CDR3 contains 14 residues. Germline V gene data show CDR1 as SGDLS and CDR2 as YYNGEE. Deletions cut 1 base from V and 6 bases from J, with 14 bases between. General study findings and limits: Slight underrepresentation of TRBV07 in rheumatoid arthritis patients was not adjusted for multiple comparisons. Statistically, CD8+ T-cell clonality was not significantly distinct between individuals with rheumatoid arthritis and age-matched healthy controls.

This chain connects TRBV9 to TRBJ2-7; TRBD1 is a possible D gene (5 bases). Sequenced material: CD8+ T cells sorted from blood. The clonotype was recovered from an adult with rheumatoid arthritis. CDR3 coding DNA: TGTGCCAGCAGCGTATCCCTATCTCAGGGCGAGCAGTACTTC. It codes for CASSVSLSQGEQYF.